This T cell receptor beta chain was found in a study of cytomegalovirus exposure and HLA in healthy donors. Study outcomes and limitations: Using the classifier, cytomegalovirus status was reportedly diagnosed with high specificity and sensitivity. Productive rates of about 87% or about 30% were seen for most TCR beta V segments in an earlier analysis.

Germline loops: CDR1 SEHNR, CDR2 FQNEAQ (reference sequence). The V end was cut by 5 bases, the J end by 3 bases, with 10 bases between. The CDR3 has 13 residues. This clone was observed a handful of times. The antigen remains undetermined. The study ran its PCR with 60 Vbeta and 13 Jbeta primers. TCRdb keeps only in-frame clones here, not all; method: immunoSEQ multiplex PCR. The sample lists about 130,000 clones, roughly four fifths occurring once. This chain uses TRBV7-9 with TRBJ1-2; D unresolved. This clonotype was obtained from a woman aged 40 to 50 in good health and CMV-seropositive. The specimen sequenced was PBMCs. The CDR3 here is CASSQRVDYGYTF. The DNA for the CDR3 is TGTGCCAGCAGCCAGAGGGTAGACTATGGCTACACCTTC.